This T cell receptor (beta chain) derives from a study of OX40 agonist ivuxolimab in advanced cancers. As for the study more broadly: Ivuxolimab, which targeted the costimulatory receptor OX40 (CD134), was an agonistic, fully human IgG2 monoclonal antibody. Intravenous ivuxolimab was administered to patients every 2 weeks at six dose levels: 0.01, 0.1, 0.3, 1.5, 3 and 10 mg/kg. Of the 50 to 55 patients in dose escalation, about 20 had hepatocellular carcinoma, some 15 had melanoma, 9 had renal cell carcinoma and 9 had head and neck cancer. In the dose-escalation cohort, 82.7% of patients were male, and the mean age was roughly 60 years, with a range of about 20 to 90. Prior anti-PD-1, anti-PD-L1 or anti-CTLA-4 therapy was permitted, and about two fifths of dose-escalation patients had received checkpoint inhibitors. Partial responses were achieved by three dose-escalation patients, of whom one had hepatocellular carcinoma and two had cutaneous melanoma. Peripheral TCRbeta sequencing aimed to test whether ivuxolimab altered TCR sequence diversity and caused clonal T-cell expansion. The paper covers the monotherapy dose-escalation part of the phase I ivuxolimab trial, which included N ≈ 50 patients. The paper as a whole reports these results and caveats: After ivuxolimab, expanded clones were on average more numerous among CD8+ T cells than among CD4+ T cells. Low levels of normalized T-cell clonal expansion were also seen in some patients who did not respond. Clonal expansion of both CD4+ and CD8+ blood T cells was observed from baseline to week 6 at doses 0.1 to 3.0 mg/kg. Which antigens the clonally expanded peripheral T cells were specific for was not determined. In the 0.1-3.0 mg/kg groups, partial responders had among the lowest normalized peripheral clonal expansion, particularly in CD8+ T cells.

V is cut back by 6 bases and J by 6 bases, with 8 bases in the junction unmatched. The germline V gene (reference sequence) supplies CDR1 SGHNT and CDR2 YYREEE. From cysteine to phenylalanine, the CDR3 is 15 amino acids long. Kept here is only the CDR3 DNA, which spans 45 bases and is read in frame from base 1. The trial excluded patients who had a history of autoimmune disease or were on systemic immunosuppression. Peripheral blood for TCR sequencing was collected from all dose cohorts at baseline, on cycle 4 day 1, and on cycle 7 day 1. The samples were drawn from a first-in-human, open-label, multicenter phase I dose-escalation trial of ivuxolimab. Adults with locally advanced or metastatic melanoma, renal cell, hepatocellular, or head and neck squamous cell carcinoma were enrolled in the trial. Before TCR sequencing, CD4+ T cells and CD8+ T cells were sorted from peripheral blood as separate populations.

For sequencing of the TCRbeta CDR3 region, genomic DNA was extracted from the sorted cells. The immunoSEQ Assay was used to sequence the TCRbeta CDR3 regions. Imported from immuneACCESS, the table was reduced by TCRdb to in-frame sequences with V and J called. These copies leave out some clones; in studies compared against another copy, an unresolved V gene accounts for under half, and the cause of the remainder is not known. For this sample the table gives more than 80,000 clones, of which roughly 88% were detected only once. The ten largest clonotypes hold 0.72% of the sample. As to this clone: Its antigen is unknown. Base-call qualities are not available, and no considerably larger clone is one nucleotide away.

The V and J genes are TRBV5-4 and TRBJ2-1, and 11 bases in between align with TRBD2. The source was CD4+ or CD8+ T cells sorted from blood, collected in a trial of the OX40 agonist ivuxolimab. The receptor comes from an adult with an advanced solid tumor such as melanoma, head and neck, liver or kidney cancer. Here is the DNA: TGTGCCAGCACCTCTCGGACTAGCGGGTCCAATGAGCAGTTCTTC. Its amino acids are CASTSRTSGSNEQFF. With the rest looked up from the reference TRBV5-4 and TRBJ2-1 genes rather than sequenced, the full variable domain is ETGVTQSPTHLIKTRGQQVTLRCSSQSGHNTVSWYQQALGQGPQFIFQYYREEENGRGNFPPRFSGLQFPNYSSELNVNALELDDSALYLCASTSRTSGSNEQFFGPGTRLTVL.